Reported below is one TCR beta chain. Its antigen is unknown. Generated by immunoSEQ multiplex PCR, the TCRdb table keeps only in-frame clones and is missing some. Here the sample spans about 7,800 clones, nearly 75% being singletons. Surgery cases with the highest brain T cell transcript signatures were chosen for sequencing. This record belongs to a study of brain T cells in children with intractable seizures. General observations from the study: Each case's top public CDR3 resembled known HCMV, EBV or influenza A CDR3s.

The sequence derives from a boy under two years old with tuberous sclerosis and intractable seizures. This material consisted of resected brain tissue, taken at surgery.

CDR3 nucleotides: TGTGCCAGCAGCCTGGGACTAGCGGGGGATACAGATACGCAGTATTTT. It encodes CASSLGLAGDTDTQYF. The chain has TRBV3-1 (or the pseudogene TRBV3-2) and TRBJ2-3; 14 bases align to TRBD2. The germline CDR1 and CDR2 sequences are LGHDT and YNNKEL (reference sequence). Germline trimming cut 4 bases from V and 3 bases from J; bases unmatched to any gene: 3. The CDR3 totals 16 residues.